This TCR beta chain was recorded in a study of OX40 agonist ivuxolimab in advanced cancers. Produced via immunoSEQ multiplex PCR; TCRdb's table is partial and in-frame only. This table has about 79,000 clones, around 82% appearing once. With regard to this clone: Its antigen remains unknown.

Germline V lookup: CDR1 KGHSH, CDR2 LQKENI. The V end was cut by 4 bases, the J end by 0 bases, with 12 bases between. The CDR3 covers 15 residues. Study-level points and caveats: Normalized T-cell clonal expansion was also low in a subset of nonresponders. Among patients with partial responses at 0.1-3.0 mg/kg, clonal expansion was among the lowest.

The input for sequencing was CD4+ or CD8+ T cells sorted from blood, taken in a trial of the OX40 agonist ivuxolimab. This rearrangement joins TRBV18 to TRBJ1-1; no firm D call. This receptor was taken from an adult with an advanced solid tumor such as melanoma, head and neck, liver or kidney cancer. CDR3 nucleotides: TGTGCCAGCTCACTCACCTCGACGGTGAACACTGAAGCTTTCTTT. Protein sequence: CASSLTSTVNTEAFF.